This T cell receptor beta chain derives from a study of blood T cell repertoires in COVID-19. Across the whole study: Samples of COVID-19 (acute and convalescent) were obtained from the United States, Italy and Spain.

This table comes from immunoSEQ multiplex PCR, and its TCRdb copy is limited to in-frame clones, with some not included. The sample records 200,000 to 250,000 clones, 83% being singletons. This CDR3 contains 15 residues. Losses at the gene ends were 6 bases for V and 0 bases for J; bases not matched to a gene: 4. The V gene's germline CDR1 is MNHEY and CDR2 SVGAGI. The study assigned cohorts using participant-reported clinical history. The V call is TRBV6-5, the J call TRBJ1-3, with TRBD1 identical over 8 bases. The sequence derives from a woman between 50 and 59 years old who had been exposed to COVID-19. The sequenced material came from PBMCs or T cells enriched from blood (not recorded which). The CDR3 DNA reads as TGTGCCAGCAGATCCGACAGGGGCTCTGGAAACACCATATATTTT. Amino acids: CASRSDRGSGNTIYF.